The rows below give T cell receptor beta chains drawn from one sample of a study of blood T cell repertoires in COVID-19. Sequencing used immunoSEQ multiplex PCR; TCRdb keeps in-frame clones, though not all of them. The sample lists approximately 190,000 clones, 82% occurring once. Sequenced material: peripheral blood. The source of these receptors is a woman aged 55-69 years with COVID-19, enrolled during active disease. The CDR3 runs from the conserved cysteine through the conserved F or W. Fields, in order: CDR3 length, D gene, clone size, V gene, J gene, CDR3 DNA, CDR3 protein. The D gene is left open where the match is weak. Clone size, where shown, is once, few, many, or a class for clones that have expanded.

>13|NA|NA|TRBV12-3/TRBV12-4|TRBJ2-7
TGTGCCAGCAGTTTAAGGCAGGGTGGCGAGCAGTACTTC
CASSLRQGGEQYF
>15|TRBD1|NA|TRBV10-3|TRBJ1-1
TGTGCCATCAGGGTTGACAGGGGGATGAACACTGAAGCTTTCTTT
CAIRVDRGMNTEAFF
>15|TRBD1|few|TRBV4-2|TRBJ1-2
TGTGCCAGCAGCCAAAGTGGAGGGACAGGGTATGGCTACACCTTC
CASSQSGGTGYGYTF
>14|TRBD1|NA|TRBV19|TRBJ2-3
TGTGCCACCCGGGACAGCCCTAGCACAGATACGCAGTATTTT
CATRDSPSTDTQYF
>12|NA|NA|TRBV6-6|TRBJ1-2
TGTGCCATCACGGGACTTTCCTATGGCTACACCTTC
CAITGLSYGYTF
>15|NA|NA|TRBV4-2|TRBJ1-1
TGTGCCAGCAGCCAAGTCTTACAGGGTGGCACTGAAGCTTTCTTT
CASSQVLQGGTEAFF
>16|NA|few|TRBV10-3|TRBJ1-2
TGTGCCATCAGTGAGAGGGGCAGGGCCGCTAACTATGGCTACACCTTC
CAISERGRAANYGYTF
>14|NA|NA|TRBV19|TRBJ2-7
TGTGCCAGTAGTATCGCGGACAGCTCCTACGAGCAGTACTTC
CASSIADSSYEQYF
>16|TRBD2|NA|TRBV6-5|TRBJ2-3
TGTGCCAGCAGTTCAGCAGCGGGACTGAGCACAGATACGCAGTATTTT
CASSSAAGLSTDTQYF
>13|NA|NA|TRBV7-3|TRBJ2-7
TGTGCCAGCAGCCCCCAGGGGGGAGACGAGCAGTACTTC
CASSPQGGDEQYF
>15|TRBD2|NA|TRBV4-2|TRBJ2-1
TGTGCCAGCAGCCAGTCCAGCGGGAAGGGCAATGAGCAGTTCTTC
CASSQSSGKGNEQFF
>17|NA|NA|TRBV7-8|TRBJ2-1
TGTGCCAGCAGCTTAGATATGGGCCTGCCGGGGGACAATGAGCAGTTCTTC
CASSLDMGLPGDNEQFF
>15|NA|NA|TRBV11-2|TRBJ1-1
TGTGCCAGCAGCTTAGATCTACGGACACTGACTGAAGCTTTCTTT
CASSLDLRTLTEAFF
>15|TRBD2|NA|TRBV28|TRBJ2-2
TGTGCCAGCAGTCCCTGGGGAGGGGATGCCGGGGAGCTGTTTTTT
CASSPWGGDAGELFF
>16|TRBD1|NA|TRBV24-1|TRBJ1-5
TGTGCCACCAGTGATGCTTCCAGGGGGAACAATCAGCCCCAGCATTTT
CATSDASRGNNQPQHF
>13|TRBD2|NA|TRBV6-1|TRBJ2-5
TGTGCCAGCAGTGAGAGCGGGAAGGAGACCCAGTACTTC
CASSESGKETQYF
>15|NA|NA|TRBV9|TRBJ2-2
TGTGCCAGCAGCCCCCGTTTCCTGAACACCGGGGAGCTGTTTTTT
CASSPRFLNTGELFF
>13|NA|NA|TRBV25-1|TRBJ2-1
TGTGCCAGCAGTGAAGGGGGCCTTAATGAGCAGTTCTTC
CASSEGGLNEQFF
>17|TRBD2|NA|TRBV6-2/TRBV6-3|TRBJ2-1
TGTGCCAGCAGTCAGATTTTGTGGACTAGCGGTCTGGCTGAGCAGTTCTTC
CASSQILWTSGLAEQFF
>15|NA|NA|TRBV9|TRBJ1-5
TGTGCCAGCAGCGTAGCTGGGAGGGACAATCAGCCCCAGCATTTT
CASSVAGRDNQPQHF
>15|TRBD2|NA|TRBV19|TRBJ2-1
TGTGCCAGTAGTATAGGAGCGGGACTATACAATGAGCAGTTCTTC
CASSIGAGLYNEQFF
>16|NA|NA|TRBV19|TRBJ2-3
TGTGCCAGTAGTATTGGTGGTAGCGCTAGCACAGATACGCAGTATTTT
CASSIGGSASTDTQYF
>19|TRBD2|NA|TRBV28|TRBJ2-3
TGTGCCAGCAGTCCGCTAGGGACTAGCGGGAGGGCCAGGACAGATACGCAGTATTTT
CASSPLGTSGRARTDTQYF